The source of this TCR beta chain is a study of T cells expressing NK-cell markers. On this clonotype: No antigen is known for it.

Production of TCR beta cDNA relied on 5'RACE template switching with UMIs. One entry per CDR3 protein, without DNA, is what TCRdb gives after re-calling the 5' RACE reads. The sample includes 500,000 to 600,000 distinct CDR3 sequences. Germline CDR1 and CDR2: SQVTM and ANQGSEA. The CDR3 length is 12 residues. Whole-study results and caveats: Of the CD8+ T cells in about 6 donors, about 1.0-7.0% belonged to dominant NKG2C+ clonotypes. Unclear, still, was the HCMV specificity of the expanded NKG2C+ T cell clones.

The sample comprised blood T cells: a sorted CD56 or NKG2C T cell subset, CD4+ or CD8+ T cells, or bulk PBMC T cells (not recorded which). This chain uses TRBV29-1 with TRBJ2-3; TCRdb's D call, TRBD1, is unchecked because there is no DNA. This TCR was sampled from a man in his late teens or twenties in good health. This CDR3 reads CSGSKGLDTQYF.